This record looks at one T cell receptor (beta chain) sequence and its context. The data stem from a study of PD-L1 blockade in urothelial cancer. Study as a whole: About 90% of the 29 patients comprised males who had bladder-origin urothelial cancer. Investigators checked blood 3 weeks (second dose) and 6 weeks after treatment start.

Every PCR was spiked with synthetic TCR analog templates. Using immunoSEQ multiplex PCR, the repertoire was profiled, and TCRdb retains in-frame clones only, with some absent. The sample gives over 100,000 clones, 80% to 95% of which show up once; 3.5% to 4.5% is in the top ten. As for time point: peripheral blood 6 weeks after treatment start. Locally advanced or metastatic urothelial carcinoma affected the patients. Germline V gene lookup returns CDR1 SGDLS and CDR2 YYNGEE. V dropped 3 bases and J dropped 4 bases, with 14 bases sitting between them. This CDR3 comprises 15 residues. The receptor was derived from a man aged 55-75 years with urothelial cancer. The chain combines TRBV9 with TRBJ1-3, with D possibly TRBD1 on 6 matching bases. This sample comprised PBMCs, obtained around atezolizumab (anti-PD-L1) treatment. CDR3 nucleotide sequence: TGTGCCAGCAGCGGACTACAGGGTTTGGGAAACACCATATATTTT. Residues: CASSGLQGLGNTIYF.